A selection of T cell receptor beta chains follows, all from one sample in a study of cytomegalovirus exposure and HLA in healthy donors. Method: immunoSEQ multiplex PCR; TCRdb's copy keeps in-frame clones and lacks some. The table records some 150,000 clones, nearly 80% of them present only once. Input material: PBMCs. These receptors all come from a woman aged 25-40 years in good health and CMV-seronegative. Both conserved end residues are part of each CDR3. The D gene is left open where the match is weak. The size entry is marked missing in some rows and otherwise reads once, few, many or a size class.

clone_size	j_call	v_call	d_call	cdr3_aa	cdr3_nt
NA	TRBJ1-2	TRBV27	TRBD1	CASSPAGTGTRGYTF	TGTGCCAGCAGCCCGGCCGGGACAGGGACCAGGGGCTACACCTTC
NA	TRBJ1-1	TRBV10-2	NA	CASSTSGEAFF	TGCGCCAGCAGCACCTCAGGGGAAGCTTTCTTT
few	TRBJ1-1	TRBV7-2	TRBD1	CASSRIQGVTEAFF	TGTGCCAGCAGCCGAATACAGGGGGTGACTGAAGCTTTCTTT
NA	TRBJ1-1	TRBV18	TRBD1	CASSPLVGQGTVNTEAFF	TGTGCCAGCTCACCACTCGTAGGACAGGGGACAGTGAACACTGAAGCTTTCTTT
NA	TRBJ2-7	TRBV7-8	NA	CASSFTGSGRSSYEQYF	TGTGCCAGCAGCTTCACAGGGTCGGGTCGTTCGTCCTACGAGCAGTACTTC
NA	TRBJ1-5	TRBV28	TRBD1	CASSPQGGVQPQHF	TGTGCCAGCAGTCCCCAGGGGGGAGTTCAGCCCCAGCATTTT
NA	TRBJ1-2	TRBV6-6	TRBD1	CASSYVQGAGGYTF	TGTGCCAGCAGTTACGTGCAGGGGGCGGGCGGCTACACCTTC
few	TRBJ2-2	TRBV6-6	NA	CASIYSYNTGELFF	TGTGCCAGCATCTACTCCTACAACACCGGGGAGCTGTTTTTT
NA	TRBJ2-4	TRBV5-4	NA	CASSFAGRKNIQYF	TGTGCCAGCAGCTTCGCAGGCCGAAAAAACATTCAGTACTTC
NA	TRBJ2-3	TRBV11-2	NA	CASSLRVGAFRDTQYF	TGTGCCAGCAGCTTAAGGGTAGGGGCCTTCCGGGATACGCAGTATTTT
NA	TRBJ1-2	TRBV2	TRBD1	CASSEEAGGNGYTF	TGTGCCAGCAGTGAGGAGGCAGGGGGGAACGGCTACACCTTC
NA	TRBJ1-5	TRBV7-8	TRBD1	CASSFEGTGGQPQHF	TGTGCCAGCAGCTTCGAGGGGACAGGAGGTCAGCCCCAGCATTTT
NA	TRBJ1-4	TRBV5-1	NA	CASSFGQPNEKLFF	TGCGCCAGCAGCTTCGGACAGCCTAATGAAAAACTGTTTTTT
NA	TRBJ2-7	TRBV9	TRBD2	CASSVEFGTSGGKQYF	TGTGCCAGCAGCGTAGAATTCGGGACTAGCGGGGGGAAGCAGTACTTC
NA	TRBJ2-5	TRBV5-5	TRBD2	CASSSDPPAGVRETQYF	TGTGCCAGCAGCTCCGACCCCCCAGCGGGGGTAAGGGAGACCCAGTACTTC
once	TRBJ2-1	TRBV9	NA	CASSVGVGGNEQFF	TGTGCCAGCAGCGTAGGAGTAGGGGGCAATGAGCAGTTCTTC
NA	TRBJ2-2	TRBV29-1	TRBD2	CSARGGDTGELFF	TGCAGCGCAAGGGGAGGGGATACCGGGGAGCTGTTTTTT
NA	TRBJ1-4	TRBV5-1	TRBD1	CASSTGQGVNEKLFF	TGCGCCAGCAGCACCGGACAGGGGGTGAATGAAAAACTGTTTTTT
NA	TRBJ1-6	TRBV4-1	NA	CASSQGRAGSKDSPLHF	TGCGCCAGCAGCCAAGGAAGGGCCGGGAGTAAGGATTCACCCCTCCACTTT
NA	TRBJ2-7	TRBV6-1	NA	CASSAGTPNWAGYEQYF	TGTGCCAGCAGTGCCGGGACTCCCAATTGGGCAGGGTACGAGCAGTACTTC
NA	TRBJ1-5	TRBV2	NA	CASRRLNSNQPQHF	TGTGCCAGCAGACGGTTGAATAGCAATCAGCCCCAGCATTTT
NA	TRBJ1-4	TRBV5-5	NA	CASSFRWQGNEKLFF	TGTGCCAGCAGCTTCCGATGGCAGGGTAATGAAAAACTGTTTTTT
NA	TRBJ2-2	TRBV6-1	NA	CASSEGIGSEAGELFF	TGTGCCAGCAGCGAAGGGATAGGGTCGGAGGCCGGGGAGCTGTTTTTT
NA	TRBJ2-6	TRBV7-9	NA	CASSPTLRQGANVLTF	TGTGCCAGCAGCCCGACCCTCCGACAGGGGGCCAACGTCCTGACTTTC
NA	TRBJ1-1	TRBV30	NA	CAWDRSGFEAFF	TGTGCCTGGGACAGGTCGGGGTTTGAAGCTTTCTTT
few	TRBJ2-3	TRBV7-8	TRBD1	CASSWDRGDTQYF	TGTGCCAGCAGCTGGGACAGGGGCGATACGCAGTATTTT
NA	TRBJ2-6	TRBV2	NA	CASSQWSGANVLTF	TGTGCCAGCAGCCAGTGGTCTGGGGCCAACGTCCTGACTTTC
NA	TRBJ1-1	TRBV6-4	NA	CASSEGQNTEAFF	TGTGCCAGCAGTGAAGGACAGAACACTGAAGCTTTCTTT
NA	TRBJ2-7	TRBV2	NA	CASIRDSGQSEQYF	TGTGCCAGCATCCGGGACTCCGGACAATCCGAGCAGTACTTC